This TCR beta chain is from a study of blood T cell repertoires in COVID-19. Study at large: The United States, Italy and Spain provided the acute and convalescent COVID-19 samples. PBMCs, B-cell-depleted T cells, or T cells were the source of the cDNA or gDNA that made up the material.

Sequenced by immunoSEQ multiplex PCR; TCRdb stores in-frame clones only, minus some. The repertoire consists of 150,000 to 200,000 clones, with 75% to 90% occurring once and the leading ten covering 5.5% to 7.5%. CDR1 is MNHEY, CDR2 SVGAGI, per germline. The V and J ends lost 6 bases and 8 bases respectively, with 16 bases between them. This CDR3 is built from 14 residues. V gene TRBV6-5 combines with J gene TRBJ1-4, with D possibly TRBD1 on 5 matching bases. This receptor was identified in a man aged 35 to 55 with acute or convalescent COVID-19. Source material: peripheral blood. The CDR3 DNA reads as TGTGCCAGCAGCCTAGGGGAACGGCGCGAAAAACTGTTTTTT. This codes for CASSLGERREKLFF.